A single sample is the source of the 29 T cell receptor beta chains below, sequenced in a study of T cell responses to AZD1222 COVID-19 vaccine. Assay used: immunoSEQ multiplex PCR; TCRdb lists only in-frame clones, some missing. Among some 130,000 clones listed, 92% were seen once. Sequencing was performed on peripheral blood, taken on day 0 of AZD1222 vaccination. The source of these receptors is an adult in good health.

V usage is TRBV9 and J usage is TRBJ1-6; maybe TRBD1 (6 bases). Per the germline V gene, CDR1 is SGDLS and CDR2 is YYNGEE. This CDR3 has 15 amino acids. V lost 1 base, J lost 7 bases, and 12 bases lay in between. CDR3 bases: TGTGCCAGCAGCGTATTACAGGGTATGAATTCACCCCTCCACTTT. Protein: CASSVLQGMNSPLHF.

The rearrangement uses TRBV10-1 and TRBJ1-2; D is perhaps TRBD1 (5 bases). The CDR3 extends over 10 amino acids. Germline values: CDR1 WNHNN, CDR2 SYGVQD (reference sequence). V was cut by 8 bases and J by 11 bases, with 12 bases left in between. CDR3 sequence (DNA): TGCGCCAGCCCCCCCGGGACGTACACCTTC. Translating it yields CASPPGTYTF.

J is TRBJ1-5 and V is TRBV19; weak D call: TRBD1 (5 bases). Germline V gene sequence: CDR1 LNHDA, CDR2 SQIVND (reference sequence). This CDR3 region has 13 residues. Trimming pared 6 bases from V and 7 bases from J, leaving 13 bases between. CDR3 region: CASRLQGEQPQHF. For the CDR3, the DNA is TGTGCCAGTAGATTGCAGGGAGAGCAGCCCCAGCATTTT.

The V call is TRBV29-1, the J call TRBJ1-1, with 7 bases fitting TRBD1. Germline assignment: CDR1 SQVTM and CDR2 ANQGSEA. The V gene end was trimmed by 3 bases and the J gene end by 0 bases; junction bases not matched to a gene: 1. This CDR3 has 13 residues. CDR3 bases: TGCAGCGTTGAGGACAGGCTGAACACTGAAGCTTTCTTT. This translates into CSVEDRLNTEAFF.

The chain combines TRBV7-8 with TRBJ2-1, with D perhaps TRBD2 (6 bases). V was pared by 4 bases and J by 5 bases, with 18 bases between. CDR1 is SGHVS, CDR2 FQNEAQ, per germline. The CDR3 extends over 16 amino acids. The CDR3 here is CASSYGLTAAHNEQFF. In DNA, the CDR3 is TGTGCCAGCAGCTACGGACTAACCGCGGCTCACAATGAGCAGTTCTTC.

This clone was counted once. CDR3 DNA sequence: TGTGCCAGCAGCGTCGAGACAGGGGTCATTGACATTCAGTACTTC. Its protein product is CASSVETGVIDIQYF. This sequence joins TRBV7-9 and TRBJ2-4; 8 bases map to TRBD1. The CDR3 has 15 residues. Germline V gives CDR1 SEHNR, CDR2 FQNEAQ (reference sequence). Unmatched junction bases numbered 11, after V lost 5 bases and J lost 8 bases.

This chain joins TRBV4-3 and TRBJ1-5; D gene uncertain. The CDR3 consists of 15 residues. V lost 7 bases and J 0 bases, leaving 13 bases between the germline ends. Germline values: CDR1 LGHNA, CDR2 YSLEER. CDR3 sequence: CASKPGHFSNQPQHF. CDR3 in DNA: TGCGCCAGCAAACCGGGCCACTTTAGCAATCAGCCCCAGCATTTT.

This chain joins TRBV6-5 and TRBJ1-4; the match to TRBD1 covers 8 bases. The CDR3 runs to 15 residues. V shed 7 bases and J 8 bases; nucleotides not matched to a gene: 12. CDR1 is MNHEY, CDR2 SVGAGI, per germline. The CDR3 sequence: CASTLSGGNREKLFF. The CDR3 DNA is TGTGCCAGCACCCTATCAGGGGGCAATCGGGAAAAACTGTTTTTT.

CDR3 nucleotide sequence: TGTGCCAGCAGCGCCCGACTAGCGGGAGGCGACAATGAGCAGTTCTTC. It is translated as CASSARLAGGDNEQFF. The rearrangement uses TRBV11-2 and TRBJ2-1; 13 bases line up with TRBD2. Germline V CDR1 and CDR2: SGHAT, FQNNGV. The CDR3 length is 16 residues. The J segment lost 5 bases and the V segment lost 5 bases, leaving 6 bases of the junction unmatched. The complete variable domain, with remaining parts taken from reference TRBV11-2 and TRBJ2-1, reads EAGVAQSPRYKIIEKRQSVAFWCNPISGHATLYWYQQILGQGPKLLIQFQNNGVVDDSQLPKDRFSAERLKGVDSTLKIQPAKLEDSAVYLCASSARLAGGDNEQFFGPGTRLTVL.

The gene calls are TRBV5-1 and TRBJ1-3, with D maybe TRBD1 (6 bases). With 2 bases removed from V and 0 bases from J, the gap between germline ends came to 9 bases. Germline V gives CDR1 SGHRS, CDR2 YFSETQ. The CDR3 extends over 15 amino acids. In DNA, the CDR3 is TGCGCCAGCAGCTTTACAGGGACCTCTGGAAACACCATATATTTT. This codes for CASSFTGTSGNTIYF. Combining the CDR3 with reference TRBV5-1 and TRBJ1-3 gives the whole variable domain KAGVTQTPRYLIKTRGQQVTLSCSPISGHRSVSWYQQTPGQGLQFLFEYFSETQRNKGNFPGRFSGRQFSNSRSEMNVSTLELGDSALYLCASSFTGTSGNTIYFGEGSWLTVV.

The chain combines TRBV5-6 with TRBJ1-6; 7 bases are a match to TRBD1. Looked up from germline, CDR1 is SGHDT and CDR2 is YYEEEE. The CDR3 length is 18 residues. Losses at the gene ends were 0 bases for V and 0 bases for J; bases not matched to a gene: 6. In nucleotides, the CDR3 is TGTGCCAGCAGCTTGGTCTGGACAGGAAGCTCCTATAATTCACCCCTCCACTTT. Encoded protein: CASSLVWTGSSYNSPLHF.

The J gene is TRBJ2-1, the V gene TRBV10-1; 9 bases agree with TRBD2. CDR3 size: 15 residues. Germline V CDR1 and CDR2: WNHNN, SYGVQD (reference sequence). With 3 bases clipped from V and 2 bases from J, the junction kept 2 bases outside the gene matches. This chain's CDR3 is CASSDVAGAYNEQFF. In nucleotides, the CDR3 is TGCGCCAGCAGTGATGTAGCGGGGGCCTACAATGAGCAGTTCTTC.

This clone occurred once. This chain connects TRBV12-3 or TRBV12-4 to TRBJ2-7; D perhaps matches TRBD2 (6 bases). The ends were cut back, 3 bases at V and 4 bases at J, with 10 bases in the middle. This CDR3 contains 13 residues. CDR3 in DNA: TGTGCCAGCAGTTTTTACGGGACTTACGAGCAGTACTTC. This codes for CASSFYGTYEQYF.

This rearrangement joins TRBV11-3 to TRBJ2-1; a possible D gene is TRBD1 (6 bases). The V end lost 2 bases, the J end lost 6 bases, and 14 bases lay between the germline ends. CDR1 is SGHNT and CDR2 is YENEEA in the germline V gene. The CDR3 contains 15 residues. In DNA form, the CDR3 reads TGTGCCAGCAGCTTACGCGCAGGGGCGTCCAATGAGCAGTTCTTC. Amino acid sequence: CASSLRAGASNEQFF.

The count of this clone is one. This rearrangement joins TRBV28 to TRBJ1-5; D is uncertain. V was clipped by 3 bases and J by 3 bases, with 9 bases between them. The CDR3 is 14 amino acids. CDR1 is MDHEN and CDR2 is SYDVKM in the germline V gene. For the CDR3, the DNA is TGTGCCAGCAGTTTTCGGGGAGCCAATCAGCCCCAGCATTTT. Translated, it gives CASSFRGANQPQHF.

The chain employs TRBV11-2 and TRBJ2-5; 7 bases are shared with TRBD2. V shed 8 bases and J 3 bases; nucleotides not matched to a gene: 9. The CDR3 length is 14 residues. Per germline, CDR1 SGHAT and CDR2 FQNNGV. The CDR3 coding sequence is TGTGCCAGCTCCCGGTGGGGGGGGGAAGAGACCCAGTACTTC. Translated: CASSRWGGEETQYF. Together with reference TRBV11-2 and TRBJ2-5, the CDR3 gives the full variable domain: EAGVAQSPRYKIIEKRQSVAFWCNPISGHATLYWYQQILGQGPKLLIQFQNNGVVDDSQLPKDRFSAERLKGVDSTLKIQPAKLEDSAVYLCASSRWGGEETQYFGPGTRLLVL.

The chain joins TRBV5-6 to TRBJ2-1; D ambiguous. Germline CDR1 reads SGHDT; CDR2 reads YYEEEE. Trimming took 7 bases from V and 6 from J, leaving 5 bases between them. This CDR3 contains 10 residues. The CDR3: CASFANEQFF. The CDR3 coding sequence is TGTGCCAGCTTCGCCAATGAGCAGTTCTTC.

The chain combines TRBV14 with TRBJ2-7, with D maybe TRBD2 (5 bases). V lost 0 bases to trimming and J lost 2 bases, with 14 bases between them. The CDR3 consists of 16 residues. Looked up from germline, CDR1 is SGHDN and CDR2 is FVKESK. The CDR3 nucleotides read TGTGCCAGCAGCCAAGATCTAACTAGATCCCCCTACGAGCAGTACTTC. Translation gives CASSQDLTRSPYEQYF.

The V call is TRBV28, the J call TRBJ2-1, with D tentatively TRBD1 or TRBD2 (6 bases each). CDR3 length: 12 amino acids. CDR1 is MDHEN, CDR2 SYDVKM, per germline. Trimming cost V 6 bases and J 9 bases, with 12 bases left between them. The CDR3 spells CASRRTAGEQFF. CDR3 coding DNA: TGTGCCAGCAGGCGGACAGCGGGTGAGCAGTTCTTC.

The CDR3 sequence: CASSSGTFFTEPQHF. In DNA form, the CDR3 reads TGTGCCAGTAGTTCGGGGACCTTTTTTACCGAGCCCCAGCATTTT. V is TRBV19 and J is TRBJ1-5; D is perhaps TRBD1 (5 bases). The V end was cut by 5 bases, the J end by 8 bases, with 19 bases between. The CDR3 extends over 15 amino acids. Germline CDR1 reads LNHDA; CDR2 reads SQIVND (reference sequence).

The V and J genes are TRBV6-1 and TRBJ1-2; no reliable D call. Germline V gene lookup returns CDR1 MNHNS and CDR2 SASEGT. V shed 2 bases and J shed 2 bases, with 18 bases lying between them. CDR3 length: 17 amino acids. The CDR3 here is CASSELRGHGVNYGYTF. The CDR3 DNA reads TGTGCCAGCAGTGAACTCCGAGGGCACGGGGTGAACTATGGCTACACCTTC.

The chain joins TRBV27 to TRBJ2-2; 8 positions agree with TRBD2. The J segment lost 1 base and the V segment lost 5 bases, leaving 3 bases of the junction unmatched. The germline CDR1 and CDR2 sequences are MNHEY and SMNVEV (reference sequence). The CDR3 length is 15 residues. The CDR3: CASSKSGGNTGELFF. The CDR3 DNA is TGTGCCAGCAGTAAGAGCGGGGGGAACACCGGGGAGCTGTTTTTT.

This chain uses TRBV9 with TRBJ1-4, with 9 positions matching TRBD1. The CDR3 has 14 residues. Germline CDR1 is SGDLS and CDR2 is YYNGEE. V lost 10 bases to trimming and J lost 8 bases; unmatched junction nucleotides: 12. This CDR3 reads CASNPGQGGEKLFF. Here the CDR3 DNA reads TGTGCCTCCAATCCGGGACAGGGAGGGGAAAAACTGTTTTTT.

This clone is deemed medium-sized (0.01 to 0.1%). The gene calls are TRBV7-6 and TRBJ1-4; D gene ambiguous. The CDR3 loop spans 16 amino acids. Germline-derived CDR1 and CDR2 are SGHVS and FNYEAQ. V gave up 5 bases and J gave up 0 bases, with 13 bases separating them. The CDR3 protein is CASSKAPGTTNEKLFF. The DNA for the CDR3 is TGTGCCAGCAGCAAAGCCCCTGGCACAACTAATGAAAAACTGTTTTTT.

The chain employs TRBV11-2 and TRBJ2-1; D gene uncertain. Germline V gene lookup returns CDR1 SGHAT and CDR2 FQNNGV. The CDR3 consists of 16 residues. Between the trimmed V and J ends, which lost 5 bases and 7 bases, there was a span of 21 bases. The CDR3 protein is CASSLPDLLRRNEQFF. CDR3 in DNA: TGTGCCAGCAGCCTTCCCGACCTCCTACGGCGGAATGAGCAGTTCTTC.

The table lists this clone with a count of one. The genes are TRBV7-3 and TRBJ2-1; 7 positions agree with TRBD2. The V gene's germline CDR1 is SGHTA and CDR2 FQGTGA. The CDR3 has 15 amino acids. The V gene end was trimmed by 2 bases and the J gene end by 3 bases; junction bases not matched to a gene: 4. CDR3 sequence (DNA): TGTGCCAGCAGCTTATCTAGCGGTCTCTACAATGAGCAGTTCTTC. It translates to CASSLSSGLYNEQFF.

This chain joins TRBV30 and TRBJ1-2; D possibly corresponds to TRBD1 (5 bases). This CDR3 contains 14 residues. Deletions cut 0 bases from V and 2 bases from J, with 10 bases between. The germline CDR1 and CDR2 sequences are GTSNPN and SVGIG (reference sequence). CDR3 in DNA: TGTGCCTGGAGTGTAGGGACGGAGAACTATGGCTACACCTTC. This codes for CAWSVGTENYGYTF.

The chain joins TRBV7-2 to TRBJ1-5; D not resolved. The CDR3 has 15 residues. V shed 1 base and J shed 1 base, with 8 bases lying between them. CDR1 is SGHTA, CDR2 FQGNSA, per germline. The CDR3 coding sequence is TGTGCCAGCAGCTTAGTATCCAGCAGCAATCAGCCCCAGCATTTT. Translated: CASSLVSSSNQPQHF.

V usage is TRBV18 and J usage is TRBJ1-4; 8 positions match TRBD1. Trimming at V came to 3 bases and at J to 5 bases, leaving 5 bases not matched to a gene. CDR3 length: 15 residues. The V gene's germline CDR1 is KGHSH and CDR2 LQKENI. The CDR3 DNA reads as TGTGCCAGCTCACCTCAGGGGGCGCGGAATGAAAAACTGTTTTTT. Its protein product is CASSPQGARNEKLFF. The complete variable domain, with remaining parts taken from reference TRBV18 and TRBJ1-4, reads NAGVMQNPRHLVRRRGQEARLRCSPMKGHSHVYWYRQLPEEGLKFMVYLQKENIIDESGMPKERFSAEFPKEGPSILRIQQVVRGDSAAYFCASSPQGARNEKLFFGSGTQLSVL.